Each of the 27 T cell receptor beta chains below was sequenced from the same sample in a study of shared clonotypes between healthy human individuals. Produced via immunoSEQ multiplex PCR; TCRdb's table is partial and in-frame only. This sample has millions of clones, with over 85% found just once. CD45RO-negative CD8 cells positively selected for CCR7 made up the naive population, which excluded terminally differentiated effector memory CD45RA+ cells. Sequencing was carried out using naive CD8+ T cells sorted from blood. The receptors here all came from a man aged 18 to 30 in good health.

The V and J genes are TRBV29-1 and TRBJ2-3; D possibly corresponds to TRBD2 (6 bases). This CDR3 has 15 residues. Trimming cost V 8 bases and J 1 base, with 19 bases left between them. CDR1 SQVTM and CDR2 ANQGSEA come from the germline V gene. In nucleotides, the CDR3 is TGCAGCCCCCTGTTCGGGGGTCCACGCACAGATACGCAGTATTTT. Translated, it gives CSPLFGGPRTDTQYF.

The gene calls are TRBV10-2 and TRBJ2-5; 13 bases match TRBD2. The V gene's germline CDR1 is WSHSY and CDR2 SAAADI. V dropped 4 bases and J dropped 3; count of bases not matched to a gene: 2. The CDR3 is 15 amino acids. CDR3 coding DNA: TGCGCCAGCAGTGCTACTAGCGGGGGGGAAGAGACCCAGTACTTC. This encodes CASSATSGGEETQYF.

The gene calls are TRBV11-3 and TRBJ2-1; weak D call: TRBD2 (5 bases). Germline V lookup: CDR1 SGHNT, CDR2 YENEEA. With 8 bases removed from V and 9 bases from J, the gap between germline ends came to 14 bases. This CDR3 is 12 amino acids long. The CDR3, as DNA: TGTGCCAGCCAAGGGAGCTCTCTTGAGCAGTTCTTC. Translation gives CASQGSSLEQFF.

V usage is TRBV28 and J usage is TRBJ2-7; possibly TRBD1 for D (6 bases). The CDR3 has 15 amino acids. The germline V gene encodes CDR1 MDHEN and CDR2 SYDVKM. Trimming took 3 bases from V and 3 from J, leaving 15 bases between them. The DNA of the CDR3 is TGTGCCAGCAGTTTTGCGTCGCAGGGGAACTACGAGCAGTACTTC. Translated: CASSFASQGNYEQYF.

The CDR3 loop reads CAISERLAGGTLAKNIQYF. Written as DNA, the CDR3 is TGTGCCATCAGTGAAAGGCTAGCGGGGGGAACACTAGCCAAAAACATTCAGTACTTC. The genes are TRBV10-3 and TRBJ2-4; TRBD2 matches 11 bases. V dropped 3 bases and J dropped 0; count of bases not matched to a gene: 10. Germline lookup yields CDR1 ENHRY and CDR2 SYGVKD. The CDR3 loop spans 19 amino acids.

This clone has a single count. CDR3 residues: CASSLAGATNTEAFF. DNA of the CDR3: TGCGCCAGCAGCTTGGCGGGGGCGACGAACACTGAAGCTTTCTTT. The chain combines TRBV5-1 with TRBJ1-1; D is perhaps TRBD1 (6 bases). V was shortened by 0 bases and J by 1 base, with 10 bases between the two germline ends. CDR3 length: 15 residues. Germline V gene lookup returns CDR1 SGHRS and CDR2 YFSETQ.

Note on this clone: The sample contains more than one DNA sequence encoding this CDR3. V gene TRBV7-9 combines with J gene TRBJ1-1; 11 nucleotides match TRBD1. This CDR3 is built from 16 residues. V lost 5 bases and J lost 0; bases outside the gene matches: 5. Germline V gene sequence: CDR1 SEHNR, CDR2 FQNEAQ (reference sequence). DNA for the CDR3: TGTGCCAGCAGCCCTCGGACAGGGGGCATGAACACTGAAGCTTTCTTT. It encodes CASSPRTGGMNTEAFF.

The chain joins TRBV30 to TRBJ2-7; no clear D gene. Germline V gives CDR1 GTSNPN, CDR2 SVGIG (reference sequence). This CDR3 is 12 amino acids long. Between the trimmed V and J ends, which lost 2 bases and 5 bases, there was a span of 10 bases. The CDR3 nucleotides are TGTGCCTGGAGTACTGACCTAGACGAGCAGTACTTC. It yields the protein CAWSTDLDEQYF.

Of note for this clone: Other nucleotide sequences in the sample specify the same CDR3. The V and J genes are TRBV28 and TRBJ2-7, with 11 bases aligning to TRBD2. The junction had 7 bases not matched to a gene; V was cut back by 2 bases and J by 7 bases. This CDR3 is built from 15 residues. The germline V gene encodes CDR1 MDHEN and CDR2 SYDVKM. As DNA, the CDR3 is TGTGCCAGCAGTTTAAGTTTAGCGGGGGGGCCGGAGCAGTACTTC. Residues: CASSLSLAGGPEQYF.

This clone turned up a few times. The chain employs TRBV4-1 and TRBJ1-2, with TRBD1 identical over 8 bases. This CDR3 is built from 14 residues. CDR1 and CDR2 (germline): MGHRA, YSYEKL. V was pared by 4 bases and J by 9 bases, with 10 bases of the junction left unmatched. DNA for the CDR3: TGCGCCAGCAGCCCTCGGACAGGGATCAGAAGCTACACCTTC. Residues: CASSPRTGIRSYTF.

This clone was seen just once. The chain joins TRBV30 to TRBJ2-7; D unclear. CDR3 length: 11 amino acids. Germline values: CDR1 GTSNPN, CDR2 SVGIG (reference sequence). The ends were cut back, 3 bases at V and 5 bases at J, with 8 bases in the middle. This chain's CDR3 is CAWSRANEQYF. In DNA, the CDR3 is TGTGCCTGGAGCCGGGCAAACGAGCAGTACTTC.

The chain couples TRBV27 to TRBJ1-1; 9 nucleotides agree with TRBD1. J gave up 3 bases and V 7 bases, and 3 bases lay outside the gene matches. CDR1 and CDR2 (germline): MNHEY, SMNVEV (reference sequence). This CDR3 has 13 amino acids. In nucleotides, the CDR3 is TGTGCCAGCACCGACAGGGGGTACACTGAAGCTTTCTTT. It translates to CASTDRGYTEAFF.

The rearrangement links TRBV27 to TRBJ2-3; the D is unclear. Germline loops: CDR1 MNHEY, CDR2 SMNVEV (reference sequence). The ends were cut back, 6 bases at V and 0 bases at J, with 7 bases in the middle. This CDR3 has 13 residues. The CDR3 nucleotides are TGTGCCAGCAGGAAGGCGAGCACAGATACGCAGTATTTT. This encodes CASRKASTDTQYF.

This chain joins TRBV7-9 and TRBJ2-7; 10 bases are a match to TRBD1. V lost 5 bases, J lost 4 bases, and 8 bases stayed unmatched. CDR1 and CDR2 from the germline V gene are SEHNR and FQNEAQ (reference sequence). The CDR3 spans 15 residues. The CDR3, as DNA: TGTGCCAGCAGCCCCGGGACAGGGGTAAATTACGAGCAGTACTTC. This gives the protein CASSPGTGVNYEQYF.

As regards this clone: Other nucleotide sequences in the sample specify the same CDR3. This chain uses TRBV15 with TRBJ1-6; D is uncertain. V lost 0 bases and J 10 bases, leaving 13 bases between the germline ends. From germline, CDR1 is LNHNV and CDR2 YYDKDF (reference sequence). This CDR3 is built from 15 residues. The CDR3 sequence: CATSRDRAGGSPLHF. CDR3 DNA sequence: TGTGCCACCAGCAGAGATCGGGCGGGAGGCTCACCCCTCCACTTT.

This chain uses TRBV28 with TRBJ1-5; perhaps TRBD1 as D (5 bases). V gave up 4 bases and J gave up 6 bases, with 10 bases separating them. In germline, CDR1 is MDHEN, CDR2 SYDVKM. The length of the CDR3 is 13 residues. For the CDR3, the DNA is TGTGCCAGCAGTTCGGCGGGGCTTCAGCCCCAGCATTTT. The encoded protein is CASSSAGLQPQHF.

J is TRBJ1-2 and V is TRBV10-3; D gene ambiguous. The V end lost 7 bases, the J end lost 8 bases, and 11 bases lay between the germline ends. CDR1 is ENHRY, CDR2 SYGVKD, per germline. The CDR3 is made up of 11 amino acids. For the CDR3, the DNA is TGTGCCATCACTCAAGGAGTGGGCTACACCTTC. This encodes CAITQGVGYTF.

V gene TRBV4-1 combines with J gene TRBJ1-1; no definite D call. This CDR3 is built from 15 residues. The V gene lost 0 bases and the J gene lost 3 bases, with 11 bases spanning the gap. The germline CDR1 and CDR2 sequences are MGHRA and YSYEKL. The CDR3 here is CASSQEGRLDTEAFF. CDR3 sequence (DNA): TGCGCCAGCAGCCAAGAGGGTAGATTGGACACTGAAGCTTTCTTT.

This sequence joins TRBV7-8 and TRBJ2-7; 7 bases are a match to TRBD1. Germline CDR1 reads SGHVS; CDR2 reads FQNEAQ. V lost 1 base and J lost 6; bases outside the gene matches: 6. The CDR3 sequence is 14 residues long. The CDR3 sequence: CASSLDTGAGEQYF. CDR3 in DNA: TGTGCCAGCAGCTTAGATACAGGGGCGGGCGAGCAGTACTTC.

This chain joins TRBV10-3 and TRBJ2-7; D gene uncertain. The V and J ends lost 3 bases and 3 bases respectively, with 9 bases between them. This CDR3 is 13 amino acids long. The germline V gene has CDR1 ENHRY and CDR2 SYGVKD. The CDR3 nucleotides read TGTGCCATCAGTGACCCCGACATCTACGAGCAGTACTTC. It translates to CAISDPDIYEQYF.

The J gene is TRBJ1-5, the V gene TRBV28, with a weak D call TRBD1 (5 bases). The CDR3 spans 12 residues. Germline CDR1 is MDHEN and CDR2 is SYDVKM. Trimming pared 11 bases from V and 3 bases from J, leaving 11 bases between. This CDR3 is CAAGGSNQPQHF. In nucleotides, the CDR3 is TGTGCCGCGGGGGGTTCCAATCAGCCCCAGCATTTT.

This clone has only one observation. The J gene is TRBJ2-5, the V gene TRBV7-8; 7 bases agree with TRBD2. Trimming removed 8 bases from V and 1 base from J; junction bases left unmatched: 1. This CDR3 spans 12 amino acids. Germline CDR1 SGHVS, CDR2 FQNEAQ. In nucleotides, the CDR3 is TGTGCCAGCGGACTAGTCCAAGAGACCCAGTACTTC. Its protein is CASGLVQETQYF.

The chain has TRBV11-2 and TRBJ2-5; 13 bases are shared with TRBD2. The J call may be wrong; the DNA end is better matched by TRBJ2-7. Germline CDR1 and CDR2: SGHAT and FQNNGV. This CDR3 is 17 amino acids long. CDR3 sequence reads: CASSLDTGTSGVSEQYF. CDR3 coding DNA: TGTGCCAGCAGCTTAGATACCGGGACTAGCGGGGTAAGCGAGCAGTACTTC.

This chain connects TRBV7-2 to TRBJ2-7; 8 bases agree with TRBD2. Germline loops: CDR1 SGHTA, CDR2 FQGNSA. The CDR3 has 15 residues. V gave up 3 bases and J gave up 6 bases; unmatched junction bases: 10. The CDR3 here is CASSFSGTNQLEQYF. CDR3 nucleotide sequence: TGTGCCAGCAGCTTTAGCGGGACAAATCAACTCGAGCAGTACTTC.

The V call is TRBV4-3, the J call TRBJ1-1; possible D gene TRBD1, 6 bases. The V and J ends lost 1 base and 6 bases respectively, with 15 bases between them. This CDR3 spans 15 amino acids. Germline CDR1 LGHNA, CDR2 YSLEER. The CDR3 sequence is CASSQAGGAGAEAFF. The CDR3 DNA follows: TGCGCCAGCAGCCAAGCTGGGGGGGCGGGCGCTGAAGCTTTCTTT.

This CDR3 is CASSLGWTSYEQYF. In DNA form, the CDR3 reads TGCGCCAGCAGCCTGGGGTGGACCTCCTACGAGCAGTACTTC. The rearrangement uses TRBV5-1 and TRBJ2-7; no firm D call. CDR3 length: 14 amino acids. Germline V gives CDR1 SGHRS, CDR2 YFSETQ. V lost 4 bases, J lost 0 bases, and 11 bases lay in between.

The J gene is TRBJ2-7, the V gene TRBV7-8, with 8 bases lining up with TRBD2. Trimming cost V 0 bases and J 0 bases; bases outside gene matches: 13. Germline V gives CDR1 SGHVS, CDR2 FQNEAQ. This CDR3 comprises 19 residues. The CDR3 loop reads CASSLARAAGESPSYEQYF. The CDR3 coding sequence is TGTGCCAGCAGCTTAGCCCGGGCAGCGGGAGAAAGCCCCTCCTACGAGCAGTACTTC.